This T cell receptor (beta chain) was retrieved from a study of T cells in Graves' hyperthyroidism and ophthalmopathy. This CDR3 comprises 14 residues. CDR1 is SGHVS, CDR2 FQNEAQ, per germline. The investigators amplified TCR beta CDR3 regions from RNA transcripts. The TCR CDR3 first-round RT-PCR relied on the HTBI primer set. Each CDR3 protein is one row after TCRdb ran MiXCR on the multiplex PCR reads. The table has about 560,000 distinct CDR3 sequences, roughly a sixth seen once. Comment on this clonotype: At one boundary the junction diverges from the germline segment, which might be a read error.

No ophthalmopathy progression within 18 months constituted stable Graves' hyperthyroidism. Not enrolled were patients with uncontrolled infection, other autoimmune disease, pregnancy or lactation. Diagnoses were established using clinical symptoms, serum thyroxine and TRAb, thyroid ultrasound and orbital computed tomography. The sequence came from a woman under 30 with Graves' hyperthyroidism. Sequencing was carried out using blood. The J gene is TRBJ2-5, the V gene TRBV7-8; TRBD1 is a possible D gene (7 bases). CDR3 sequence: CASSFDRAGETQYF. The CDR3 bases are TGCGCCAGCAGCTTCGACAGGGCGGGGGAGACCCAGTACTTC.